The 10 T cell receptor beta chains reported below all come from one sample, sequenced in a study of blood T cells in healthy people across ages. Alongside a J-beta primer mix, a sample-barcoded 5' primer served in a second PCR lasting 7 to 11 cycles. From the 5' RACE reads, TCRdb called clonotypes with MiXCR, one entry per CDR3 protein. Among approximately 900,000 distinct CDR3 sequences, roughly 50% were seen once, and the ten largest hold around 15%. The sample was blood. The receptors here all came from a man in his thirties or forties in good health.

The V gene is TRBV24-1, the J gene TRBJ2-5; 10 bases are a match to TRBD2. V shed 2 bases, J shed 2 bases, and the junction held 10 bases outside the gene matches. Looked up from germline, CDR1 is KGHDR and CDR2 is SFDVKD. The CDR3 is made up of 18 amino acids. The CDR3, as DNA: TGTGCCACCAGTGATTGGGGACTAGCGAGGGTAAATCAAGAGACCCAGTACTTC. Amino acids: CATSDWGLARVNQETQYF.

CDR3 DNA: TGTGCCAGCAGTTTACCACAGGGGTTTGAAAAACTGTTTTTT. This codes for CASSLPQGFEKLFF. The chain uses TRBV28 and TRBJ1-4; 7 bases agree with TRBD1. This CDR3 has 14 residues. Per the germline V gene, CDR1 is MDHEN and CDR2 is SYDVKM. J lost 7 bases, V lost 2 bases, and 4 bases had no gene match.

Comments on this clonotype: Compared with germline, one end of the junction differs, possibly owing to a read error. The chain carries TRBV6-5 and TRBJ2-5, with D possibly being TRBD2 (5 bases). The end of the DNA fits TRBJ2-7 better, so the J call may be wrong. Germline CDR1 is MNHEY and CDR2 is SVGAGI. CDR3 length: 15 residues. The CDR3 DNA is TGTGTCAGCAGCTTGATGAGCGGCAGGCCTTACGAGCAGTACTTC. It specifies CVSSLMSGRPYEQYF.

Comments on this clonotype: Being one base from a much bigger clone, this may be a read error. The chain employs TRBV11-2 and TRBJ2-7, with TRBD2 as a possible D gene (6 bases). CDR1 SGHAT and CDR2 FQNNGV come from the germline V gene. The CDR3 runs to 15 residues. With 0 bases removed from V and 10 bases from J, the gap between germline ends came to 19 bases. The DNA for the CDR3 is TGTGCCAGCAGCTTAGATAGGGTAGCGGCGAGAACCCAGTACTTC. It codes for CASSLDRVAARTQYF.

The chain is built from TRBV12-3 or TRBV12-4 and TRBJ2-4, with TRBD2 as a possible D gene (7 bases). The CDR3 has 12 residues. Trimming removed 7 bases at V and 13 bases at J, with 17 bases between. Here the CDR3 reads CASTSRGEGQYF. The CDR3 coding sequence is TGTGCCAGCACCTCTAGGGGGGAGGGCCAGTACTTC.

This clonotype was seen ten or more times. The rearrangement links TRBV5-1 to TRBJ2-3; D gene ambiguous. This CDR3 is 14 amino acids long. In germline, CDR1 is SGHRS, CDR2 YFSETQ. The V and J ends lost 4 bases and 5 bases respectively, with 14 bases between them. CDR3 coding DNA: TGCGCCAGCAGCGAGAGACCTGACCTAGATACGCAGTATTTT. It translates to CASSERPDLDTQYF.

The rearrangement links TRBV6-5 to TRBJ1-2; D might be TRBD1 (6 bases). Between the trimmed V and J ends, which lost 6 bases and 5 bases, there was a span of 22 bases. In germline, CDR1 is MNHEY, CDR2 SVGAGI. CDR3 size: 16 residues. The CDR3 DNA reads as TGTGCCAGCAGGCAAACAGATGCCGGACAGTTGTATGGCTACACCTTC. This translates into CASRQTDAGQLYGYTF.

A few counts support this clonotype. J is TRBJ2-1 and V is TRBV28; the D gene is possibly TRBD2 (5 bases). The CDR3 loop spans 17 amino acids. The V gene lost 6 bases and the J gene lost 7 bases, with 25 bases spanning the gap. Per the germline V gene, CDR1 is MDHEN and CDR2 is SYDVKM. The CDR3 DNA follows: TGTGCCAGCAGCCCGTCCCGCTCGGGGTGGAGTGGGAATGAGCAGTTCTTC. It yields the protein CASSPSRSGWSGNEQFF.

V gene TRBV4-1 combines with J gene TRBJ2-2; a weak D match, TRBD2 (5 bases). The CDR3 runs to 17 residues. CDR1 is MGHRA and CDR2 is YSYEKL in the germline V gene. V shed 3 bases and J shed 1 base, with 15 bases lying between them. The CDR3 DNA sequence: TGCGCCAGCAGCCATCCCTTGATAGCGATGAACACCGGGGAGCTGTTTTTT. It encodes CASSHPLIAMNTGELFF.

This clonotype showed up just a few times. The CDR3 DNA follows: TGTGCCAGCAGTTTAGACAGGTTGGCGAACACTGAAGCTTTCTTT. This translates into CASSLDRLANTEAFF. This sequence joins TRBV12-3 or TRBV12-4 and TRBJ1-1, with D tentatively TRBD1 (5 bases). V was shortened by 1 base and J by 1 base, with 10 bases between the two germline ends. The CDR3 loop spans 15 amino acids.